This T cell receptor beta chain comes out of a study of blood T cell repertoires in COVID-19. Turning to the study itself: There were acute and convalescent COVID-19 samples, and they came from the United States, Italy and Spain. PBMCs, B-cell-depleted T cells, or T cells were the source of the cDNA or gDNA that made up the material.

In the original workflow: Estimated nucleated cell counts came from reference gene primer amplification. The table came from immunoSEQ multiplex PCR; TCRdb's copy has only in-frame clones and leaves some out. Clonal size and the V and J genes are those of that table, whereas D and trimming came from the DNA. The repertoire holds hundreds of thousands of clones, approximately 85% seen once, with more than 6% in the top ten. This clone is a singleton in its sample. The TCR was taken from a human donor in a cohort sampled during active COVID-19. The sample comprised peripheral blood.

The CDR3 protein is CASSPGVRETNTEAFF. For the CDR3, the DNA is TGTGCCAGCTCACCAGGAGTTCGGGAAACGAACACTGAAGCTTTCTTT. The chain couples TRBV18 to TRBJ1-1; D unclear. Germline V lookup: CDR1 KGHSH, CDR2 LQKENI. This CDR3 has 16 residues. Trimming cost V 2 bases and J 1 base, with 14 bases left between them.